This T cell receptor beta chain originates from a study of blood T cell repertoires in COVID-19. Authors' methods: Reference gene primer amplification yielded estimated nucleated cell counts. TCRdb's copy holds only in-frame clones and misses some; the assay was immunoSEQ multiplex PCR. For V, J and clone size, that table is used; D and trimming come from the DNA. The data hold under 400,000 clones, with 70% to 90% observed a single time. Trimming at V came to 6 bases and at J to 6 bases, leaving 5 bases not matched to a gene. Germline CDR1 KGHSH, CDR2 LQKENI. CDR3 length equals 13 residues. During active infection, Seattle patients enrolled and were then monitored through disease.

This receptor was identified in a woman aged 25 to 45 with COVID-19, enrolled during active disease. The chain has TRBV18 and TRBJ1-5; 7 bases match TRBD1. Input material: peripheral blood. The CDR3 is CASSPGDSQPQHF. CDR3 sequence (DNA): TGTGCCAGCTCCCCGGGGGACAGTCAGCCCCAGCATTTT.